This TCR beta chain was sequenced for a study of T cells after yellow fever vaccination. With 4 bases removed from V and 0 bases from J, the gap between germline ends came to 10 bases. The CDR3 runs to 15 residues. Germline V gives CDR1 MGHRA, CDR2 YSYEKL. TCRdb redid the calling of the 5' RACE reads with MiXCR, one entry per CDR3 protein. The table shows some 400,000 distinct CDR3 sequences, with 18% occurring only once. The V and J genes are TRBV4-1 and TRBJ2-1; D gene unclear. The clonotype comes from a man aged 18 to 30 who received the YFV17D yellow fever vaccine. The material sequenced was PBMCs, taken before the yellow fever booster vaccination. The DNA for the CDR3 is TGCGCCAGCAGCCCTTCTGCCGGCTCCTACAATGAGCAGTTCTTC. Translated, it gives CASSPSAGSYNEQFF.